Listed below are T cell receptor beta chains from one sample, sequenced in a study of blood T cell repertoires in COVID-19. Sequenced by immunoSEQ multiplex PCR; TCRdb stores in-frame clones only, minus some. The table lists around 140,000 clones, approximately 80% of them singletons. Material for sequencing was peripheral blood. These receptors all come from a man in his 70s who had recovered from COVID-19. Each CDR3 is given with its conserved first and last residue. Each record gives: clone size, V gene, J gene, D gene, CDR3 protein, CDR3 DNA. A D gene is named only where the DNA matches it firmly. A clone size is listed for some rows: how often the clone was seen (once, few, many), or a class if it is expanded.

clone_size: NA
v_call: TRBV30
j_call: TRBJ2-1
d_call: NA
cdr3_aa: CAWKWGPGGNEQFF
cdr3_nt: TGTGCCTGGAAGTGGGGGCCGGGGGGCAATGAGCAGTTCTTC

clone_size: few
v_call: TRBV5-6
j_call: TRBJ1-4
d_call: NA
cdr3_aa: CASSFWPRATNEKLFF
cdr3_nt: NA

clone_size: once
v_call: TRBV28
j_call: TRBJ2-2
d_call: NA
cdr3_aa: CASSRQASRTGELFF
cdr3_nt: TGTGCCAGCAGCCGACAGGCATCTCGAACCGGGGAGCTGTTTTTT

clone_size: NA
v_call: TRBV3-1/TRBV3-2
j_call: TRBJ2-1
d_call: TRBD2
cdr3_aa: CASSQDQRTSGRTSENNEQFF
cdr3_nt: TGTGCCAGCAGCCAAGATCAAAGGACTAGCGGGAGGACCTCTGAAAACAATGAGCAGTTCTTC

clone_size: NA
v_call: TRBV29-1
j_call: TRBJ1-5
d_call: TRBD1
cdr3_aa: CSVWTGSENQPQHF
cdr3_nt: TGCAGCGTATGGACAGGGAGTGAGAATCAGCCCCAGCATTTT

clone_size: once
v_call: TRBV19
j_call: TRBJ2-3
d_call: TRBD2
cdr3_aa: CASSIDPGGSTDTQYF
cdr3_nt: TGTGCCAGTAGTATAGATCCGGGGGGGAGCACAGATACGCAGTATTTT

clone_size: NA
v_call: TRBV9
j_call: TRBJ2-3
d_call: TRBD2
cdr3_aa: CASSVAGRTSGPSTDTQYF
cdr3_nt: TGTGCCAGCAGCGTAGCAGGGAGGACTAGCGGTCCTAGCACAGATACGCAGTATTTT

clone_size: NA
v_call: TRBV5-6
j_call: TRBJ2-1
d_call: NA
cdr3_aa: CASSLPDIYNEQFF
cdr3_nt: TGTGCCAGCAGCTTGCCGGACATCTACAATGAGCAGTTCTTC

clone_size: NA
v_call: TRBV2
j_call: TRBJ2-3
d_call: TRBD2
cdr3_aa: CASSERAFRLASTDTQYF
cdr3_nt: TGTGCCAGCAGTGAAAGGGCCTTCAGACTAGCGAGCACAGATACGCAGTATTTT

clone_size: NA
v_call: TRBV9
j_call: TRBJ2-2
d_call: TRBD2
cdr3_aa: CASSVALAANTGELFF
cdr3_nt: TGTGCCAGCAGCGTAGCACTAGCGGCGAACACCGGGGAGCTGTTTTTT

clone_size: NA
v_call: TRBV18
j_call: TRBJ2-7
d_call: TRBD2
cdr3_aa: CASSPTPEGLAGALPTEQYF
cdr3_nt: TGTGCCAGCTCACCGACCCCGGAGGGACTAGCGGGAGCTCTCCCCACCGAGCAGTACTTC

clone_size: few
v_call: TRBV6-5
j_call: TRBJ1-1
d_call: NA
cdr3_aa: CASRETGGNTEAFF
cdr3_nt: TGTGCCAGCAGGGAGACGGGTGGGAACACTGAAGCTTTCTTT

clone_size: NA
v_call: TRBV7-9
j_call: TRBJ2-1
d_call: NA
cdr3_aa: CASSPGDSPYNEQFF
cdr3_nt: TGTGCCAGCAGCCCGGGGGACAGCCCCTACAATGAGCAGTTCTTC

clone_size: NA
v_call: TRBV5-4
j_call: TRBJ2-5
d_call: TRBD2
cdr3_aa: CASSLTSGNQETQYF
cdr3_nt: TGTGCCAGCAGCTTGACTAGCGGGAACCAAGAGACCCAGTACTTC

clone_size: NA
v_call: TRBV5-6
j_call: TRBJ2-1
d_call: TRBD2
cdr3_aa: CASSLSLAGVSYNEQFF
cdr3_nt: TGTGCCAGCAGCTTGAGTCTAGCGGGAGTTTCCTACAATGAGCAGTTCTTC

clone_size: NA
v_call: TRBV15
j_call: TRBJ2-1
d_call: TRBD2
cdr3_aa: CATSRVRVPGGPDSNEQFF
cdr3_nt: TGTGCCACCAGCAGAGTTCGGGTTCCGGGAGGGCCTGATTCCAATGAGCAGTTCTTC

clone_size: NA
v_call: TRBV6-5
j_call: TRBJ1-2
d_call: NA
cdr3_aa: CASSYFLERGYTF
cdr3_nt: TGTGCCAGCAGTTACTTTCTGGAGCGGGGCTACACCTTC

clone_size: NA
v_call: TRBV18
j_call: TRBJ2-7
d_call: TRBD2
cdr3_aa: CASSPGLVSSEQYF
cdr3_nt: TGTGCCAGCTCACCAGGACTAGTTTCATCCGAGCAGTACTTC

clone_size: NA
v_call: TRBV30
j_call: TRBJ2-1
d_call: TRBD2
cdr3_aa: CAWRSTSARYTDNEQFF
cdr3_nt: TGTGCCTGGAGGTCTACTAGCGCCCGATACACTGACAATGAGCAGTTCTTC

clone_size: few
v_call: TRBV10-3
j_call: TRBJ2-1
d_call: TRBD1
cdr3_aa: CAISGTGHNEQFF
cdr3_nt: TGTGCCATCAGCGGGACAGGACATAATGAGCAGTTCTTC

clone_size: once
v_call: TRBV2
j_call: TRBJ2-1
d_call: NA
cdr3_aa: CASSTEGYEQFF
cdr3_nt: TGTGCCAGCAGTACAGAAGGATATGAGCAGTTCTTC

clone_size: NA
v_call: TRBV5-1
j_call: TRBJ2-3
d_call: TRBD2
cdr3_aa: CASGPFLAGRDTQYF
cdr3_nt: TGCGCCAGCGGGCCTTTCCTAGCGGGGCGAGATACGCAGTATTTT

clone_size: NA
v_call: TRBV10-3
j_call: TRBJ2-7
d_call: NA
cdr3_aa: CAIPHLRDTIYEQYF
cdr3_nt: TGTGCCATCCCCCACCTTCGGGACACCATCTACGAGCAGTACTTC

clone_size: few
v_call: TRBV5-4
j_call: TRBJ2-3
d_call: TRBD2
cdr3_aa: CASSLSSGRRTDTQYF
cdr3_nt: TGTGCCAGCAGCTTATCTAGCGGGAGACGCACAGATACGCAGTATTTT

clone_size: NA
v_call: TRBV7-6
j_call: TRBJ1-4
d_call: TRBD1
cdr3_aa: CASSLRVRGKNEKLFF
cdr3_nt: TGTGCCAGCAGCTTACGCGTCAGGGGGAAAAATGAAAAACTGTTTTTT

clone_size: NA
v_call: TRBV9
j_call: TRBJ2-1
d_call: NA
cdr3_aa: CASSTSGTNYNEQFF
cdr3_nt: TGTGCCAGCAGCACGTCCGGGACAAACTACAATGAGCAGTTCTTC

clone_size: few
v_call: TRBV2
j_call: TRBJ1-4
d_call: NA
cdr3_aa: CASRAGNNEKLFF
cdr3_nt: TGTGCCAGCAGGGCAGGGAATAATGAAAAACTGTTTTTT

clone_size: NA
v_call: TRBV7-2
j_call: TRBJ1-1
d_call: NA
cdr3_aa: CASSPRIGQNTEAFF
cdr3_nt: TGTGCCAGCAGCCCAAGGATCGGACAGAACACTGAAGCTTTCTTT

clone_size: NA
v_call: TRBV5-6
j_call: TRBJ2-3
d_call: NA
cdr3_aa: CASSVPGHTLGDTQYF
cdr3_nt: TGTGCCAGCAGCGTACCGGGACACACTCTTGGGGATACGCAGTATTTT

clone_size: NA
v_call: TRBV10-3
j_call: TRBJ2-3
d_call: TRBD1
cdr3_aa: CAITPGQGTDTQYF
cdr3_nt: TGTGCCATCACCCCGGGACAGGGCACAGATACGCAGTATTTT

clone_size: NA
v_call: TRBV27
j_call: TRBJ1-6
d_call: NA
cdr3_aa: CASSLSGAYSPLHF
cdr3_nt: TGTGCCAGCAGTTTATCAGGGGCCTATTCACCCCTCCACTTT

clone_size: NA
v_call: TRBV27
j_call: TRBJ2-1
d_call: NA
cdr3_aa: CASSPSGDRNEQFF
cdr3_nt: TGTGCCAGCAGTCCATCGGGGGATAGGAATGAGCAGTTCTTC

clone_size: NA
v_call: TRBV6-2/TRBV6-3
j_call: TRBJ1-1
d_call: NA
cdr3_aa: CASSYRGNTEAFF
cdr3_nt: TGTGCCAGCAGTTACCGGGGTAACACTGAAGCTTTCTTT

clone_size: few
v_call: TRBV5-4
j_call: TRBJ2-1
d_call: NA
cdr3_aa: CASSPYRETLLYNEQFF
cdr3_nt: TGTGCCAGCAGTCCCTACCGGGAAACGCTACTATACAATGAGCAGTTCTTC

clone_size: few
v_call: TRBV28
j_call: TRBJ1-5
d_call: TRBD1
cdr3_aa: CASSLLDRAVNQPQHF
cdr3_nt: TGTGCCAGCAGTTTGCTCGACAGGGCGGTCAATCAGCCCCAGCATTTT

clone_size: many
v_call: TRBV6-1
j_call: TRBJ2-2
d_call: TRBD2
cdr3_aa: CASSELAETGELFF
cdr3_nt: TGTGCCAGCAGTGAACTAGCGGAGACCGGGGAGCTGTTTTTT

clone_size: NA
v_call: TRBV5-1
j_call: TRBJ2-3
d_call: NA
cdr3_aa: CASSFGASSTDTQYF
cdr3_nt: TGCGCCAGCAGCTTTGGTGCGTCAAGCACAGATACGCAGTATTTT

clone_size: NA
v_call: TRBV7-9
j_call: TRBJ2-7
d_call: NA
cdr3_aa: CASGVGSTYEQYF
cdr3_nt: TGTGCCAGCGGTGTAGGGAGCACCTACGAGCAGTACTTC

clone_size: NA
v_call: TRBV7-7
j_call: TRBJ2-5
d_call: NA
cdr3_aa: CASSRQGGSETQYF
cdr3_nt: TGTGCCAGCAGCCGGCAGGGCGGATCGGAGACCCAGTACTTC

clone_size: NA
v_call: TRBV3-1/TRBV3-2
j_call: TRBJ1-3
d_call: NA
cdr3_aa: CASSQRFSGNTIYF
cdr3_nt: TGTGCCAGCAGCCAACGGTTCTCTGGAAACACCATATATTTT

clone_size: NA
v_call: TRBV6-5
j_call: TRBJ2-7
d_call: NA
cdr3_aa: CASESRYSYEQYF
cdr3_nt: TGTGCCAGCGAATCTAGGTACTCCTACGAGCAGTACTTC

clone_size: NA
v_call: TRBV5-6
j_call: TRBJ2-1
d_call: TRBD1
cdr3_aa: CASSFGTGKVYNEQFF
cdr3_nt: TGTGCCAGCAGCTTCGGGACAGGGAAGGTCTACAATGAGCAGTTCTTC

clone_size: NA
v_call: TRBV19
j_call: TRBJ2-6
d_call: NA
cdr3_aa: CASSISEGGANVLTF
cdr3_nt: TGTGCCAGTAGTATTTCGGAGGGTGGGGCCAACGTCCTGACTTTC